A selection of T cell receptor beta chains follows, all from one sample in a study of breast tumors, draining lymph nodes, adjacent tissues. TCRdb itself ran the multiplex PCR reads through MiXCR, one entry per CDR3 protein. The table shows about 230,000 distinct CDR3 sequences, with approximately 29% occurring only once. Sequencing input: axillary lymph node tissue. The origin of the receptors is a female donor with breast cancer. Some clones in this sample may be carry-over from other donors' samples. The CDR3 runs from the conserved cysteine through the conserved F or W. D genes are given only for firm matches. Clone sizes are given selectively: once, few, many, or a class where the clone is expanded.

TRBV28	-	-	TRBJ1-2	TGTGCCCCCGGGTTAGAGGTAGTAGAGGGCTACACCTTC	CAPGLEVVEGYTF
TRBV7-9	-	many	TRBJ2-1	TGTGCCAGCAGCACCAAACACAATGAGCAGTTCTTC	CASSTKHNEQFF
TRBV20-1	TRBD2	-	TRBJ2-3	TGCAGTGCGGGAGGCCCTAGCGGCAGGGAGACCACAGATACGCAGTATTTT	CSAGGPSGRETTDTQYF
TRBV7-8	-	many	TRBJ1-5	TGTGCCAGCAGCTCGGCGGTAAATCAGCCCCAGCATTTT	CASSSAVNQPQHF
TRBV12-3/TRBV12-4	-	many	TRBJ2-3	TGTGCCAGCAGACAGGGGGGGGCTATGACAGATACGCAGTATTTT	CASRQGGAMTDTQYF
TRBV20-1	-	many	TRBJ2-3	TGCAGTGCTAGGGGGGGGGGGCCAGATACGCAGTATTTT	CSARGGGPDTQYF
TRBV7-8	TRBD2	many	TRBJ2-1	TGTGCCAGCAGCGACAATAGCGGGAGTGTGAAAAATGAGCAGTTCTTC	CASSDNSGSVKNEQFF
TRBV19	-	once	TRBJ2-6	TGTGCCAGTAGTCGCATGGGGAACACTGAAGCTTTC	CASSRMGNTEAF
TRBV6-2/TRBV6-3	TRBD2	-	TRBJ2-7	TGTGCCAGCAGTTACTGGGACGGGGGGGCCTACGAACAGTACTTC	CASSYWDGGAYEQYF
TRBV29-1	TRBD2	-	TRBJ2-1	TGCAGCGTGGATCCGGGACTAGCGGGAGAACGGTTCTTC	CSVDPGLAGERFF
TRBV20-1	TRBD1	-	TRBJ2-5	TGCAGTGGCAGGCGAGGACAGGGCTCCCAAGGGACCCAGTACTTC	CSGRRGQGSQGTQYF
TRBV12-3/TRBV12-4	TRBD2	once	TRBJ2-5	TGTGCCAGCAGTTTAGCGCTCGGCGGGAGTGGTGAGACCCAGTACTTC	CASSLALGGSGETQYF
TRBV30	-	few	TRBJ2-2	TGTGCCTGGAGATTTAGCGCCCTCGCGAACACCGGGGAGCTGTTTTTT	CAWRFSALANTGELFF
TRBV6-6	TRBD1	few	TRBJ2-4	TGTGCCAGCAGTCACTCCCGACAGGGCGACATTCAGTACTTC	CASSHSRQGDIQYF
TRBV27	TRBD1	few	TRBJ2-3	TGTGCCAGCAGTTTAGGAGACAGGGGGTCAGATACGCAGTATTTT	CASSLGDRGSDTQYF
TRBV5-1	-	many	TRBJ2-2	TGCGCCAGCAGCTTCTTGGCGAACACCGGGGAGCTGTTTTTT	CASSFLANTGELFF
TRBV25-1	TRBD2	many	TRBJ2-3	TGTGCCAGCAGTAAGTGGGCGGGAGAGTCAGATACGCAGTATTTT	CASSKWAGESDTQYF
TRBV9	TRBD2	-	TRBJ2-5	TGTGCCAGCAGCGTAGGACTAGCGGGAGGCGGACACCCAGAGACCCAGTACTTC	CASSVGLAGGGHPETQYF
TRBV10-3	TRBD1	many	TRBJ1-2	TGTGCCATCAGGGGACAGGGGTCGGCATCCTATGGCTACACCTTC	CAIRGQGSASYGYTF
TRBV20-1	TRBD1	many	TRBJ2-7	TGCAGTGCTAGGCCACGAGCAGGGGGCTTCTACGAGCAGTACTTC	CSARPRAGGFYEQYF
TRBV7-3	TRBD2	many	TRBJ2-1	TGTGCCAGCAGCCCCCTTTCACTAGCGGGGGACTACAATGAGCAGTTCTTC	CASSPLSLAGDYNEQFF
TRBV19	-	many	TRBJ1-5	TGTGCCAGTAGAGGGGGGAATAGCAATCAGCCCCAGCATTTT	CASRGGNSNQPQHF
TRBV2	TRBD2	many	TRBJ2-1	TGTGCCAGACTAGCGGGAGGGACCTACAATGAGCAGTTCTTC	CARLAGGTYNEQFF
TRBV20-1	TRBD2	many	TRBJ2-2	TGCAGTGCTAGAGATCTCGGGACTAGCGGGAGGGCCCTCGGCACCGGGGAGCTGTTTTTT	CSARDLGTSGRALGTGELFF
TRBV3-2	-	-	TRBJ2-7	TGTGCCAGCAGCCACAAATTTTCCGGGACAGGACCCTACGAGCAGTACTTC	CASSHKFSGTGPYEQYF
TRBV14	-	many	TRBJ1-6	TGTGCCAGCGGCCAAGAACCAAATGCCGCTTCACCCCTCCACTTT	CASGQEPNAASPLHF
TRBV6-5	-	many	TRBJ1-2	TGTGCCAGCAAAGGCACAGGGTATTTCTATGGCTACACCTTC	CASKGTGYFYGYTF
TRBV7-9	-	many	TRBJ2-1	TGTGCCAGCAGCCCCTACAACTACCCTAGCCCGAGAGGCAACAATGAGCAGTTCTTC	CASSPYNYPSPRGNNEQFF
TRBV9	-	-	TRBJ2-1	TGCGCCAGCAGCTTGGAGGGAGGATTCCCTGAGCAGCTCTTC	CASSLEGGFPEQLF
TRBV20-1	-	many	TRBJ2-4	TGCAGTGCTAGAGAGCAGGGTGGCAAAAACATTCAGTACTTC	CSAREQGGKNIQYF
TRBV2	TRBD1	-	TRBJ1-4	TGTGCCAGCAGTGAAGTACCCACAGGGGGTCTAAGTGAAAAACTGTTTTTT	CASSEVPTGGLSEKLFF
TRBV7-2	-	-	TRBJ1-4	TGTGCCAGCAGCTTAGGGGGCGAGGAAAAACTGTTTTTT	CASSLGGEEKLFF
TRBV19	-	many	TRBJ1-2	TGTGCCAGTAGTATCGGCCGATCAGCTAACTATGGCTACACCTTC	CASSIGRSANYGYTF
TRBV20-1	-	-	TRBJ2-5	TGCAGTGCCCGGGGGGCCGGGCACCAGTACTTC	CSARGAGHQYF
TRBV19	-	-	TRBJ2-4	TGTGTCGGATACATTCAGTACTTC	CVGYIQYF
TRBV5-1	TRBD1	-	TRBJ1-1	TGCGCCAGCAGCTGGGGGGACAGACAAAACACTGAAGCTTTCTTT	CASSWGDRQNTEAFF
TRBV2	TRBD1	-	TRBJ1-4	TGTGCCAGCAGTGAAGTTGGGGGGACAGGGGGTCGAAAGAATGAAAACCTGTTTTTT	CASSEVGGTGGRKNENLFF
TRBV20-1	TRBD2	many	TRBJ2-4	TGCAGTGCTTCCATAGCGGGAGTGGTAAACATTCAGTACTTC	CSASIAGVVNIQYF
TRBV20-1	TRBD2	many	TRBJ2-1	TGCAGTGCTAGAGTAGTAGCGGGTAAACGATCCTACAATGAGCAGTTCTTC	CSARVVAGKRSYNEQFF
TRBV20-1	TRBD2	-	TRBJ2-1	TGCAGTCCTATTAGCGGGAGTAGCTACGAGCAGTTCTTC	CSPISGSSYEQFF
TRBV5-1	-	many	TRBJ2-3	TGCGCCAGCAGCTTGTGGCGGTCTAGCACAGATACGCAGTATTTT	CASSLWRSSTDTQYF
TRBV5-5	-	many	TRBJ2-7	TGTGCCAGCAGCTTGGGTAGACCTACCTACGAGCAGTACTTC	CASSLGRPTYEQYF